The 20 T cell receptor beta chains in this list originate from one sample, sequenced in a study of technical replicates of blood from a handful of donors. Assay used: immunoSEQ multiplex PCR; TCRdb lists only in-frame clones, some missing. The data hold 80,000 to 100,000 clones, with 92% observed a single time. Sequencing input: T cells isolated from PBMCs. These TCRs come from a human donor in good health.

The chain combines TRBV29-1 with TRBJ2-3; no definite D call. The CDR3 is 13 residues long. Germline V gene sequence: CDR1 SQVTM, CDR2 ANQGSEA. Trimming stripped 2 bases from V and 4 bases from J, with 10 bases between. CDR3 DNA sequence: TGCAGCGTTGAACCTCTGGAGCCAGATACGCAGTATTTT. Its translation is CSVEPLEPDTQYF.

V gene TRBV18 combines with J gene TRBJ2-7; 9 bases align to TRBD2. Germline V gene sequence: CDR1 KGHSH, CDR2 LQKENI. V lost 1 base and J lost 3; bases outside the gene matches: 10. The CDR3 loop spans 17 amino acids. The CDR3 loop is CASSPLDRRGGFYEQYF. The CDR3 DNA sequence: TGTGCCAGCTCACCACTTGATCGGCGGGGGGGCTTCTACGAGCAGTACTTC. The whole variable domain, remainder taken from reference TRBV18 and TRBJ2-7, is NAGVMQNPRHLVRRRGQEARLRCSPMKGHSHVYWYRQLPEEGLKFMVYLQKENIIDESGMPKERFSAEFPKEGPSILRIQQVVRGDSAAYFCASSPLDRRGGFYEQYFGPGTRLTVT.

This clone occurred once. The J gene is TRBJ2-7, the V gene TRBV6-1, with 9 bases identical to TRBD1. V dropped 9 bases and J dropped 3; count of bases not matched to a gene: 9. Germline CDR1 is MNHNS and CDR2 is SASEGT. The CDR3 consists of 14 residues. The CDR3 DNA follows: TGTGCCAGTCAGGACAGGGGATTAAACTACGAGCAGTACTTC. Translated, it gives CASQDRGLNYEQYF.

This sequence joins TRBV6-1 and TRBJ2-3; D is possibly TRBD1 (5 bases). This CDR3 spans 15 amino acids. V was shortened by 10 bases and J by 1 base, with 18 bases between the two germline ends. From germline, CDR1 is MNHNS and CDR2 SASEGT. The CDR3 loop is CATMQRGFGTDTQYF. The DNA of the CDR3 is TGTGCCACCATGCAAAGGGGTTTCGGCACAGATACGCAGTATTTT.

In its sample, this clone was seen once. The V gene is TRBV11-2, the J gene TRBJ1-5; D possibly corresponds to TRBD1 (6 bases). This CDR3 has 15 amino acids. The V gene's germline CDR1 is SGHAT and CDR2 FQNNGV. Trimming removed 0 bases from V and 11 bases from J, with 17 bases in between. CDR3 in DNA: TGTGCCAGCAGCTTAGATCGGGGGGGACACTTGGCCCAGCATTTT. Its translation: CASSLDRGGHLAQHF.

The V gene is TRBV4-1, the J gene TRBJ2-7, with D perhaps matching TRBD1 (5 bases). Trimming shortened V by 0 bases and J by 3 bases, and 12 bases separated the two germline ends. The CDR3 spans 15 residues. Germline CDR1 reads MGHRA; CDR2 reads YSYEKL. CDR3 DNA: TGCGCCAGCAGCCAAGATGGCAGGGATCTCTACGAGCAGTACTTC. This encodes CASSQDGRDLYEQYF.

V and J are TRBV19 and TRBJ2-3, with TRBD1 as a possible D gene (6 bases). Between the trimmed V and J ends, which lost 5 bases and 4 bases, there was a span of 13 bases. This CDR3 comprises 14 residues. Germline V gene lookup returns CDR1 LNHDA and CDR2 SQIVND (reference sequence). The CDR3 coding sequence is TGTGCCAGTAGTCCAACGGGACAACCAGATACGCAGTATTTT. As protein: CASSPTGQPDTQYF.

V is TRBV15 and J is TRBJ1-2, with D maybe TRBD1 (5 bases). The CDR3 length is 14 residues. Germline assignment: CDR1 LNHNV and CDR2 YYDKDF (reference sequence). V was cut by 0 bases and J by 6 bases, with 11 bases left in between. The CDR3 coding sequence is TGTGCCACCAGCAGAGAAGGGATCAGGGATGGCTACACCTTC. Residues: CATSREGIRDGYTF.

This chain uses TRBV7-7 with TRBJ2-7; D unclear. From germline, CDR1 is SSHAT and CDR2 FNYEAQ (reference sequence). V was cut by 1 base and J by 3 bases, with 7 bases left in between. The CDR3 extends over 13 amino acids. CDR3 DNA: TGTGCCAGCAGCTTAGACGGTGGCTACGAGCAGTACTTC. Its protein product is CASSLDGGYEQYF.

The rearrangement joins TRBV19 to TRBJ1-5; no definite D call. The ends were cut back, 6 bases at V and 9 bases at J, with 12 bases in the middle. The CDR3 consists of 12 residues. The germline gives CDR1 LNHDA, CDR2 SQIVND (reference sequence). CDR3: CASSPVVVPQHF. For the CDR3, the DNA is TGTGCCAGTAGCCCCGTAGTTGTGCCCCAGCATTTT.

The gene calls are TRBV5-1 and TRBJ2-7; D may be TRBD1 (6 bases). Germline V lookup: CDR1 SGHRS, CDR2 YFSETQ. The V end lost 3 bases, the J end lost 1 base, and 8 bases lay between the germline ends. This CDR3 comprises 13 residues. The CDR3 spells CASSSGQSYEQYF. CDR3 coding DNA: TGCGCCAGCAGCTCTGGACAGTCCTACGAGCAGTACTTC.

This clone was seen just once. J is TRBJ1-1 and V is TRBV4-1; D ambiguous. The CDR3 is 14 residues long. V lost 2 bases and J 0 bases, leaving 7 bases between the germline ends. The germline CDR1 and CDR2 sequences are MGHRA and YSYEKL. The CDR3 reads CASSQLTMNTEAFF. CDR3 nucleotides: TGCGCCAGCAGCCAACTAACTATGAACACTGAAGCTTTCTTT.

About this clone itself: The same CDR3 arises from other DNA sequences in this sample as well. J is TRBJ2-7 and V is TRBV6-5; D may be TRBD2 (6 bases). Germline V gives CDR1 MNHEY, CDR2 SVGAGI. Trimming pared 0 bases from V and 6 bases from J, leaving 6 bases between. The CDR3 is made up of 12 amino acids. The CDR3 nucleotides read TGTGCCAGCAGTTACTCGGGAGGCGAGCAGTACTTC. As protein: CASSYSGGEQYF.

The rearrangement joins TRBV15 to TRBJ1-1; D unclear. Germline loops: CDR1 LNHNV, CDR2 YYDKDF (reference sequence). Trimming left V 8 bases short and J 5 bases short, with 12 bases between. The CDR3 has 12 residues. The CDR3 DNA follows: TGTGCCACCTTCGGGGAGAGGACTGAAGCTTTCTTT. Its protein product is CATFGERTEAFF. The variable domain in full, with the rest retrieved from reference TRBV15 and TRBJ1-1, is DAMVIQNPRYQVTQFGKPVTLSCSQTLNHNVMYWYQQKSSQAPKLLFHYYDKDFNNEADTPDNFQSRRPNTSFCFLDIRSPGLGDTAMYLCATFGERTEAFFGQGTRLTVV.

The rearrangement uses TRBV13 and TRBJ2-1, with 8 bases aligning to TRBD2. V was pared by 7 bases and J by 5 bases, with 13 bases of the junction left unmatched. The CDR3 extends over 16 amino acids. The germline gives CDR1 PRHDT, CDR2 FYEKMQ (reference sequence). In nucleotides, the CDR3 is TGTGCCAGCACCGCCCCAGGTAGCGGGGTACACAATGAGCAGTTCTTC. This gives the protein CASTAPGSGVHNEQFF.

This clone was seen once. The V gene is TRBV7-6, the J gene TRBJ2-3; D is unresolved. The germline gives CDR1 SGHVS, CDR2 FNYEAQ. Trimming pared 5 bases from V and 2 bases from J, leaving 5 bases between. There are 12 residues in the CDR3. DNA for the CDR3: TGTGCCAGCAGCGCGAACACAGATACGCAGTATTTT. It translates to CASSANTDTQYF. Together with reference TRBV7-6 and TRBJ2-3, the CDR3 gives the full variable domain: GAGVSQSPRYKVTKRGQDVALRCDPISGHVSLYWYRQALGQGPEFLTYFNYEAQQDKSGLPNDRFSAERPEGSISTLTIQRTEQRDSAMYRCASSANTDTQYFGPGTRLTVL.

The chain joins TRBV6-1 to TRBJ2-7; tentatively, D is TRBD2 (6 bases). Trimming stripped 7 bases from V and 2 bases from J, with 18 bases between. This CDR3 has 15 amino acids. Germline loops: CDR1 MNHNS, CDR2 SASEGT. DNA for the CDR3: TGTGCCAGCAAGACGTATGGGACTCCGACCTACGAGCAGTACTTC. Translating gives CASKTYGTPTYEQYF.

The chain couples TRBV5-6 to TRBJ2-7; 8 nucleotides align to TRBD1. The CDR3 extends over 15 amino acids. Trimming removed 5 bases from V and 2 bases from J; junction bases left unmatched: 9. Germline loops: CDR1 SGHDT, CDR2 YYEEEE. The CDR3 spells CASRTGDPSPYEQYF. The CDR3 region has the DNA TGTGCCAGCAGGACAGGGGACCCGAGTCCCTACGAGCAGTACTTC.

V gene TRBV27 combines with J gene TRBJ1-1, with 7 positions matching TRBD1. The CDR3 contains 14 residues. V was pared by 6 bases and J by 7 bases, with 11 bases of the junction left unmatched. The germline CDR1 and CDR2 sequences are MNHEY and SMNVEV (reference sequence). The CDR3 DNA sequence: TGTGCCAGCAGACAAACAGGGGAGGTGGGTGAAGCTTTCTTT. Translating gives CASRQTGEVGEAFF.

This clone was counted once. The rearrangement links TRBV7-9 to TRBJ1-1; 9 positions agree with TRBD1. Trimming at V came to 6 bases and at J to 7 bases, leaving 12 bases not matched to a gene. In germline, CDR1 is SEHNR, CDR2 FQNEAQ (reference sequence). The CDR3 extends over 15 amino acids. CDR3 nucleotide sequence: TGTGCCAGCAGGATGGACAGGGGCCGTAACGGTGAAGCTTTCTTT. This encodes CASRMDRGRNGEAFF.